This is a list of T cell receptor beta chains from one sample in a study of response to subunit inactivated influenza vaccine. From the RT-PCR reads, TCRdb called clonotypes with MiXCR, one entry per CDR3 protein. The table shows fewer than 600,000 distinct CDR3 sequences, with roughly 7.9% occurring only once. The sample here was PBMCs from blood, taken roughly 24 months after vaccination. These TCRs come from a man between 50 and 69 years old who received an inactivated influenza vaccine. CDR3s include the opening cysteine and the closing phenylalanine or tryptophan. The order of the fields is CDR3 protein, CDR3 DNA, J gene, D gene, clone size, V gene, CDR3 length. D genes are given only for firm matches. For some rows the clone size is stated as once, few or many, or as a class when expanded; others skip it.

cdr3_aa: CASSHPGGSYNSPLHF; cdr3_nt: TGTGCCAGCAGTCACCCAGGAGGCTCCTATAATTCACCCCTCCACTTT; j_call: TRBJ1-6; d_call: .; clone_size: .; v_call: TRBV2; cdr3_length: 16
cdr3_aa: CASSVEGTSGRASYNEQFF; cdr3_nt: TGTGCCAGCAGCGTAGAGGGGACTAGCGGGAGGGCGTCCTACAATGAGCAGTTCTTC; j_call: TRBJ2-1; d_call: TRBD2; clone_size: .; v_call: TRBV9; cdr3_length: 19
cdr3_aa: CASSLGTGVEKLFF; cdr3_nt: TGTGCCAGCAGTTTAGGGACAGGGGTGGAAAAACTGTTTTTT; j_call: TRBJ1-4; d_call: TRBD1; clone_size: many; v_call: TRBV12-3/TRBV12-4; cdr3_length: 14
cdr3_aa: CASSHGGRQFF; cdr3_nt: TGTGCCAGCAGTCACGGCGGGCGGCAGTTCTTC; j_call: TRBJ2-1; d_call: .; clone_size: many; v_call: TRBV6-5; cdr3_length: 11
cdr3_aa: CASSSSGQGSYGYTF; cdr3_nt: .; j_call: TRBJ1-2; d_call: .; clone_size: .; v_call: TRBV6-5; cdr3_length: 15
cdr3_aa: CSATTGDTGYTF; cdr3_nt: TGCAGCGCTACAACAGGGGATACTGGCTACACCTTC; j_call: TRBJ1-2; d_call: TRBD1; clone_size: many; v_call: TRBV29-1; cdr3_length: 12
cdr3_aa: CASSGTLSRNSPLHF; cdr3_nt: TGTGCCAGCAGCGGGACACTGTCCCGAAATTCACCCCTCCACTTT; j_call: TRBJ1-6; d_call: .; clone_size: .; v_call: TRBV2; cdr3_length: 15
cdr3_aa: CASTFGTGNNEQFF; cdr3_nt: TGTGCCAGCACATTCGGGACAGGCAACAATGAGCAGTTCTTC; j_call: TRBJ2-1; d_call: TRBD1; clone_size: few; v_call: TRBV12-3/TRBV12-4; cdr3_length: 14
cdr3_aa: CASSSGTGVGEQYF; cdr3_nt: TGTGCCAGCAGCTCAGGGACAGGGGTCGGCGAGCAGTACTTC; j_call: TRBJ2-7; d_call: TRBD1; clone_size: few; v_call: TRBV7-2; cdr3_length: 14
cdr3_aa: CASSLGTGHYNEQFF; cdr3_nt: TGTGCCAGCAGCTTAGGGACAGGGCACTACAATGAGCAGTTCTTC; j_call: TRBJ2-1; d_call: TRBD1; clone_size: many; v_call: TRBV7-9; cdr3_length: 15
cdr3_aa: CASSLDTRNTIYF; cdr3_nt: TGTGCCAGCAGCTTAGATACAAGAAACACCATATATTTT; j_call: TRBJ1-3; d_call: .; clone_size: few; v_call: TRBV11-2; cdr3_length: 13
cdr3_aa: CSARDIGGPETQYF; cdr3_nt: TGCAGTGCTAGAGATATCGGGGGGCCGGAGACCCAGTACTTC; j_call: TRBJ2-5; d_call: .; clone_size: many; v_call: TRBV20-1; cdr3_length: 14
cdr3_aa: CASSLAGSGAFF; cdr3_nt: TGTGCCAGCAGTTTAGCGGGAAGTGGGGCTTTCTTT; j_call: TRBJ1-1; d_call: .; clone_size: few; v_call: TRBV12-3/TRBV12-4; cdr3_length: 12
cdr3_aa: CSARVRTGSYNSPLHF; cdr3_nt: TGCAGTGCTAGAGTCCGGACAGGGTCCTATAATTCACCCCTCCACTTT; j_call: TRBJ1-6; d_call: TRBD1; clone_size: .; v_call: TRBV20-1; cdr3_length: 16
cdr3_aa: CASSQEVAGGTGELFF; cdr3_nt: TGTGCCAGCAGCCAAGAGGTAGCGGGGGGCACCGGGGAGCTGTTTTTT; j_call: TRBJ2-2; d_call: TRBD2; clone_size: few; v_call: TRBV3-1; cdr3_length: 16
cdr3_aa: CASSLPSGANEQYF; cdr3_nt: TGCGCCAGCTCCCTTCCTTCGGGGGCGAACGAGCAGTACTTC; j_call: TRBJ2-7; d_call: .; clone_size: few; v_call: TRBV5-1; cdr3_length: 14
cdr3_aa: CASSRRTGPTDTQYF; cdr3_nt: TGTGCCAGCAGCCGGCGGACGGGCCCCACAGATACGCAGTATTTT; j_call: TRBJ2-3; d_call: .; clone_size: many; v_call: TRBV7-8; cdr3_length: 15
cdr3_aa: CASSYNIGETQYF; cdr3_nt: TGTGCCAGCAGTTACAATATAGGGGAGACCCAGTACTTC; j_call: TRBJ2-5; d_call: .; clone_size: .; v_call: TRBV6-5; cdr3_length: 13
cdr3_aa: CSAPGLAEYNEQFF; cdr3_nt: TGCAGTGCCCCGGGACTAGCAGAATACAATGAGCAGTTCTTC; j_call: TRBJ2-1; d_call: TRBD2; clone_size: .; v_call: TRBV20-1; cdr3_length: 14
cdr3_aa: CSAREEGGLPTDTQYF; cdr3_nt: TGCAGTGCTAGAGAGGAGGGGGGTTTGCCCACAGATACGCAGTATTTT; j_call: TRBJ2-3; d_call: .; clone_size: many; v_call: TRBV20-1; cdr3_length: 16
cdr3_aa: CASSPEYGVADTQYF; cdr3_nt: TGTGCCAGCAGCCCTGAATATGGGGTGGCAGATACGCAGTATTTT; j_call: TRBJ2-3; d_call: .; clone_size: .; v_call: TRBV7-2; cdr3_length: 15
cdr3_aa: CAISPMGFGNYGYTF; cdr3_nt: TGTGCCATCAGCCCGATGGGATTTGGGAACTATGGCTACACCTTC; j_call: TRBJ1-2; d_call: .; clone_size: few; v_call: TRBV10-3; cdr3_length: 15
cdr3_aa: CASSKSTGGTDTQYF; cdr3_nt: TGTGCCAGCAGCAAGTCGACGGGGGGGACAGATACGCAGTATTTT; j_call: TRBJ2-3; d_call: TRBD2; clone_size: .; v_call: TRBV2; cdr3_length: 15
cdr3_aa: CSARVTSGSFHEQFF; cdr3_nt: TGCAGTGCTAGAGTGACTAGCGGGAGTTTCCATGAGCAGTTCTTC; j_call: TRBJ2-1; d_call: TRBD2; clone_size: many; v_call: TRBV20-1; cdr3_length: 15
cdr3_aa: CASSPRGYQETQYF; cdr3_nt: TGTGCCAGCAGCCCCCGTGGGTACCAAGAGACCCAGTACTTC; j_call: TRBJ2-5; d_call: .; clone_size: many; v_call: TRBV7-6; cdr3_length: 14
cdr3_aa: CASSGGGTVNYGYTF; cdr3_nt: TGTGCCAGCAGTGGGGGGGGGACAGTTAACTATGGCTACACCTTC; j_call: TRBJ1-2; d_call: TRBD1; clone_size: few; v_call: TRBV28; cdr3_length: 15
cdr3_aa: CSYGQGAGYTF; cdr3_nt: TGCAGCTATGGACAGGGGGCTGGCTACACCTTC; j_call: TRBJ1-2; d_call: TRBD1; clone_size: .; v_call: TRBV29-1; cdr3_length: 11
cdr3_aa: CASSLQGADTGELFF; cdr3_nt: TGCGCCAGCAGCCTGCAGGGTGCCGACACCGGGGAGCTGTTTTTT; j_call: TRBJ2-2; d_call: .; clone_size: many; v_call: TRBV5-1; cdr3_length: 15
cdr3_aa: CASSPENNEQFF; cdr3_nt: TGTGCCAGCAGTCCGGAGAACAATGAGCAGTTCTTC; j_call: TRBJ2-1; d_call: .; clone_size: few; v_call: TRBV6-2/TRBV6-3; cdr3_length: 12
cdr3_aa: CATGQGGNEQYF; cdr3_nt: TGTGCCACCGGACAGGGGGGCAACGAGCAGTACTTC; j_call: TRBJ2-7; d_call: TRBD1; clone_size: many; v_call: TRBV6-1; cdr3_length: 12
cdr3_aa: CASSFRTVQETQYF; cdr3_nt: TGCGCCAGCAGCTTTCGGACGGTCCAAGAGACCCAGTACTTC; j_call: TRBJ2-5; d_call: .; clone_size: .; v_call: TRBV5-1; cdr3_length: 14
cdr3_aa: CASSTNRGKAAEAFF; cdr3_nt: TGTGCCAGCAGCACAAACAGGGGGAAGGCTGCTGAAGCTTTCTTT; j_call: TRBJ1-1; d_call: TRBD1; clone_size: .; v_call: TRBV7-9; cdr3_length: 15
cdr3_aa: CASSYQGAQTEAFF; cdr3_nt: TGTGCCAGCAGTTACCAGGGGGCGCAGACTGAAGCTTTCTTT; j_call: TRBJ1-1; d_call: TRBD1; clone_size: few; v_call: TRBV12-3/TRBV12-4; cdr3_length: 14
cdr3_aa: CSAREVALGEQYF; cdr3_nt: TGCAGTGCTAGAGAGGTCGCCCTGGGGGAGCAGTACTTC; j_call: TRBJ2-7; d_call: .; clone_size: .; v_call: TRBV20-1; cdr3_length: 13
cdr3_aa: CASSQERVKQNTEAFF; cdr3_nt: TGTGCCAGCAGCCAAGAACGAGTGAAACAGAACACTGAAGCTTTCTTT; j_call: TRBJ1-1; d_call: .; clone_size: .; v_call: TRBV3-1; cdr3_length: 16
cdr3_aa: CASSYLAVHSNQPQHF; cdr3_nt: TGTGCCAGCAGTTACTTGGCAGTTCATAGCAATCAGCCCCAGCATTTT; j_call: TRBJ1-5; d_call: .; clone_size: .; v_call: TRBV6-2/TRBV6-3; cdr3_length: 16
cdr3_aa: CASSLKGPGNTIYF; cdr3_nt: TGCGCCAGCAGCCTTAAGGGGCCTGGAAACACCATATATTTT; j_call: TRBJ1-3; d_call: .; clone_size: few; v_call: TRBV5-1; cdr3_length: 14
cdr3_aa: CASTPSNGELFF; cdr3_nt: TGCGCCAGCACCCCGTCGAACGGGGAGCTGTTTTTT; j_call: TRBJ2-2; d_call: .; clone_size: few; v_call: TRBV5-1; cdr3_length: 12
cdr3_aa: CASRKDRPQETQYF; cdr3_nt: TGTGCCAGCAGGAAGGACAGACCCCAAGAGACCCAGTACTTC; j_call: TRBJ2-5; d_call: .; clone_size: few; v_call: TRBV25-1; cdr3_length: 14
cdr3_aa: CASSQGAENTEAFF; cdr3_nt: TGCGCCAGCAGCCAAGGGGCCGAGAATACTGAAGCTTTCTTT; j_call: TRBJ1-1; d_call: .; clone_size: few; v_call: TRBV4-3; cdr3_length: 14
cdr3_aa: CSARPGGPTYEQYF; cdr3_nt: TGCAGTGCCCGACCGGGGGGGCCTACCTACGAGCAGTACTTC; j_call: TRBJ2-7; d_call: TRBD2; clone_size: .; v_call: TRBV20-1; cdr3_length: 14
cdr3_aa: CASTPGTVSYEQYF; cdr3_nt: TGTGCCAGCACCCCCGGGACAGTTTCCTACGAGCAGTACTTC; j_call: TRBJ2-7; d_call: TRBD1; clone_size: .; v_call: TRBV28; cdr3_length: 14
cdr3_aa: CSVEGGGSYEQYF; cdr3_nt: TGCAGCGTTGAAGGGGGGGGGAGTTACGAGCAGTACTTC; j_call: TRBJ2-7; d_call: TRBD2; clone_size: few; v_call: TRBV29-1; cdr3_length: 13
cdr3_aa: CSASQSSGRRSTQYF; cdr3_nt: TGCAGTGCTAGTCAGTCTAGCGGGAGAAGAAGTACGCAGTATTTT; j_call: TRBJ2-3; d_call: TRBD2; clone_size: few; v_call: TRBV20-1; cdr3_length: 15